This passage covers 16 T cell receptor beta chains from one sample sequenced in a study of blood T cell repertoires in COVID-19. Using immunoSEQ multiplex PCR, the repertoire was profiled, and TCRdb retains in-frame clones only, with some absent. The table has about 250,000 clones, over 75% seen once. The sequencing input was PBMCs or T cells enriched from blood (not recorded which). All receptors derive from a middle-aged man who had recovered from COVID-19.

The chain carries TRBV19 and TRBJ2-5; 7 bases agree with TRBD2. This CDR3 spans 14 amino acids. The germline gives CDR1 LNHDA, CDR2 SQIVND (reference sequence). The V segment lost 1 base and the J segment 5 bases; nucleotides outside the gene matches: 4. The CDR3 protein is CASSIVGGGETQYF. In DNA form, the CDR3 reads TGTGCCAGTAGTATAGTTGGGGGAGGGGAGACCCAGTACTTC. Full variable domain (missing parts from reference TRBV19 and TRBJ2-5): DGGITQSPKYLFRKEGQNVTLSCEQNLNHDAMYWYRQDPGQGLRLIYYSQIVNDFQKGDIAEGYSVSREKKESFPLTVTSAQKNPTAFYLCASSIVGGGETQYFGPGTRLLVL.

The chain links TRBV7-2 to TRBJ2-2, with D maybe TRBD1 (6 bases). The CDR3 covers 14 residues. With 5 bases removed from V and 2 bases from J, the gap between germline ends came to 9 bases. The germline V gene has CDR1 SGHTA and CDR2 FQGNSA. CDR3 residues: CASSRTVNTGELFF. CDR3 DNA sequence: TGTGCCAGCAGCCGGACAGTCAACACCGGGGAGCTGTTTTTT.

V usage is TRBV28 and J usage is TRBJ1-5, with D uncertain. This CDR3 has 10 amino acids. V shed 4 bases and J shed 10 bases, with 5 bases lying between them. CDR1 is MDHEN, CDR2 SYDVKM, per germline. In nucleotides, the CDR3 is TGTGCCAGCAGTTCACATCCCCAGCATTTT. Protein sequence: CASSSHPQHF.

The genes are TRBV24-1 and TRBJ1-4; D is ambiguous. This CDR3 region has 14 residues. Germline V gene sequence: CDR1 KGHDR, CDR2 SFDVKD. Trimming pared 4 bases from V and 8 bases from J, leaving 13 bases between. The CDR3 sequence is CATSEGRTAEKLFF. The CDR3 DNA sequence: TGTGCCACCAGTGAAGGGAGAACAGCCGAAAAACTGTTTTTT.

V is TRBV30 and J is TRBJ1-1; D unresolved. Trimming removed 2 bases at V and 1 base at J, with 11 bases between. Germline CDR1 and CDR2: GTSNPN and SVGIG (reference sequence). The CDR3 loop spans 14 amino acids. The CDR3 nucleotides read TGTGCCTGGAGTCAGACTCCCTCGAACACTGAAGCTTTCTTT. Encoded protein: CAWSQTPSNTEAFF.

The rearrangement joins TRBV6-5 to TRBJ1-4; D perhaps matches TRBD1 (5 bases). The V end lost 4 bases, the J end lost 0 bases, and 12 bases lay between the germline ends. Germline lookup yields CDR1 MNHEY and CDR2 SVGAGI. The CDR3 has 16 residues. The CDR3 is CASSFSRQTTNEKLFF. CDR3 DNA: TGTGCCAGCAGTTTCTCCCGACAGACAACTAATGAAAAACTGTTTTTT.

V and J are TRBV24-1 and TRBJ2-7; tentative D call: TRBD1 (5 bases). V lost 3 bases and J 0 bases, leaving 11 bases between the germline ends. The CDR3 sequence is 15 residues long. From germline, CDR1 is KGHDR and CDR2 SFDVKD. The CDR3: CATSDDEQASYEQYF. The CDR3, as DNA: TGTGCCACCAGTGATGATGAACAGGCCTCCTACGAGCAGTACTTC.

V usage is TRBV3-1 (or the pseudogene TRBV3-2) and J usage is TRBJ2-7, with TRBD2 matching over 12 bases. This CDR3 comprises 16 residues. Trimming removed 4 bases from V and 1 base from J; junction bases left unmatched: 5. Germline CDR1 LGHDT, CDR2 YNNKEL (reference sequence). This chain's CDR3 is CASSRGGLAGSYEQYF. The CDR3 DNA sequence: TGTGCCAGCAGCCGCGGGGGACTAGCGGGTTCCTACGAGCAGTACTTC.

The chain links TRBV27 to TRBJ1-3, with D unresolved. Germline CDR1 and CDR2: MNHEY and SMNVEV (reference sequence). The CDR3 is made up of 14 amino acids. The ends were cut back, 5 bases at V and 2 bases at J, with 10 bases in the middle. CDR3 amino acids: CASSLRTPGNTIYF. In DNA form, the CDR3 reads TGTGCCAGCAGTCTCCGGACTCCTGGAAACACCATATATTTT.

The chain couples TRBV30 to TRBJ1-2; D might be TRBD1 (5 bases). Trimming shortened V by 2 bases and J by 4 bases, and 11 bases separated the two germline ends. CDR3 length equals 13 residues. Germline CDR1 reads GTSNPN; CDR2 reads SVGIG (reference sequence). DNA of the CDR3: TGTGCCTGGAGTCCAGGGAGGGCCTATGGCTACACCTTC. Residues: CAWSPGRAYGYTF. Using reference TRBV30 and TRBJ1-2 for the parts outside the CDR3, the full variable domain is SQTIHQWPATLVQPVGSPLSLECTVEGTSNPNLYWYRQAAGRGLQLLFYSVGIGQISSEVPQNLSASRPQDRQFILSSKKLLLSDSGFYLCAWSPGRAYGYTFGSGTRLTVV.

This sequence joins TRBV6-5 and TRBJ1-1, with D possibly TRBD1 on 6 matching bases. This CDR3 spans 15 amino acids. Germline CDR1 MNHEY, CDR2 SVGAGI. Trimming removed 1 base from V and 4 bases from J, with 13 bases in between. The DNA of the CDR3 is TGTGCCAGCAGTTACTACGGGGGGCGGAGCACTGAAGCTTTCTTT. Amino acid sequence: CASSYYGGRSTEAFF.

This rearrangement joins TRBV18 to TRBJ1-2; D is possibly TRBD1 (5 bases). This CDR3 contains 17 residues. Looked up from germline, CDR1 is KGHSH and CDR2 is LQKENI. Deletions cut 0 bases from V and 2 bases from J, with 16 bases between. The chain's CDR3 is CASSPPGQLTANYGYTF. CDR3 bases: TGTGCCAGCTCACCACCGGGGCAATTGACGGCGAACTATGGCTACACCTTC.

In nucleotides, the CDR3 is TGTGCCACCAGTGATGCCGGGACAGGGGCTAATGAAAAACTGTTTTTT. This encodes CATSDAGTGANEKLFF. The chain uses TRBV24-1 and TRBJ1-4, with TRBD1 identical over 10 bases. V dropped 3 bases and J dropped 3; count of bases not matched to a gene: 3. There are 16 residues in the CDR3. The germline CDR1 and CDR2 sequences are KGHDR and SFDVKD.

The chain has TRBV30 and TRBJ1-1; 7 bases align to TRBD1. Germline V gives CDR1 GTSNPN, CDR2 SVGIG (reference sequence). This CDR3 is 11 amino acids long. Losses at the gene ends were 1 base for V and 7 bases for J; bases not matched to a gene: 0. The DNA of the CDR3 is TGTGCCTGGAGTGACAGGGGTGAAGCTTTCTTT. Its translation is CAWSDRGEAFF.

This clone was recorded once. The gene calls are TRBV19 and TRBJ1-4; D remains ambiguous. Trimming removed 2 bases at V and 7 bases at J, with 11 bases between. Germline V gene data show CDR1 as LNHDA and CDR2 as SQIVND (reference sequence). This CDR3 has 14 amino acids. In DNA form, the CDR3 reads TGTGCCAGTAGTATATCCAGGTATACTGAAAAACTGTTTTTT. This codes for CASSISRYTEKLFF.

For the CDR3, the DNA is TGTGCCAGTAGAAACCTCCGGGACAGGGGCTACGAGCAGTACTTC. Translated: CASRNLRDRGYEQYF. The chain recombines TRBV19 with TRBJ2-7; 10 bases map to TRBD1. The CDR3 contains 15 residues. V was pared by 6 bases and J by 3 bases, with 8 bases of the junction left unmatched. Germline V gene lookup returns CDR1 LNHDA and CDR2 SQIVND (reference sequence).